The 5 T cell receptor beta chains below all came from one sample that was sequenced in a study of beta chain features in type 1 diabetes listed by TCRdb under 2018. Library construction relied on the immunoSEQ multiplex PCR assay. All of the isolated RNA was reverse transcribed with the High Capacity cDNA Reverse Transcription Kit, so expressed TCRB transcripts were sequenced. Drawn from immuneACCESS, this table holds only the in-frame rearrangements with V and J called that TCRdb kept. Clones are partly lost; checked studies trace under half to an unresolved V gene and leave the rest unexplained. Within this sample are under 950,000 clones, with about a sixth of them counted one time only. The top ten clones comprise 0.02% to 0.025% of the sample. The source material was naive CD4+ T cells from blood. The cell subset or site label on this specimen signifies: true naive CD4+ T cells. All receptors come from a woman aged 18 to 35 in good health.

This rearrangement joins TRBV7-2 to TRBJ1-2; TRBD1 agrees at 10 bases. Germline CDR1 and CDR2: SGHTA and FQGNSA. Trimming at V came to 5 bases and at J to 4 bases, leaving 16 bases not matched to a gene. This CDR3 is 18 amino acids long. The CDR3 is CASSTSRDRGPLGYGYTF. In DNA, the CDR3 is TGTGCCAGCAGCACAAGCCGGGACAGGGGCCCTCTGGGCTATGGCTACACCTTC.

This clone was recorded a few times. The chain employs TRBV4-2 and TRBJ2-5; TRBD1 is a possible D gene (6 bases). This CDR3 comprises 15 residues. V was cut by 0 bases and J by 7 bases, with 15 bases left in between. CDR1 and CDR2 (germline): LGHNA, YNFKEQ. The CDR3, as DNA: TGTGCCAGCAGCCAAGACCTACAGGGTTCGGGGACCCAGTACTTC. Translated, it gives CASSQDLQGSGTQYF.

V is TRBV21-1 and J is TRBJ2-5. TRBV21-1 is noted as a pseudogene. The CDR3 extends over 18 amino acids. CDR3 residues: CASSSRLATQGEQETQYF. The CDR3 DNA is TGTGCCAGCAGCTCACGGCTGGCTACTCAGGGAGAACAAGAGACCCAGTACTTC.

This clone was detected a few times. This chain links TRBV5-4 with TRBJ1-2, with unresolved D. The V end was cut by 4 bases, the J end by 6 bases, with 19 bases between. The CDR3 is made up of 15 amino acids. Germline CDR1 is SGHNT and CDR2 is YYREEE (reference sequence). The CDR3 sequence: CASSPIRTSANGYTF. Written as DNA, the CDR3 is TGTGCCAGCAGCCCGATTAGGACGTCGGCCAATGGCTACACCTTC.

This clone was seen only a few times. The J gene is TRBJ1-2, the V gene TRBV6-6; tentative D call: TRBD1 (6 bases). The CDR3 runs to 14 residues. CDR1 and CDR2 from the germline V gene are MNHNY and SVGAGI (reference sequence). Trimming removed 2 bases from V and 6 bases from J, with 13 bases in between. CDR3 coding DNA: TGTGCCAGCAGTTACGCCGGGACATTGGATGGCTACACCTTC. This translates into CASSYAGTLDGYTF.